This TCR beta chain was found in a study of blood T cell repertoires in COVID-19. The V end was cut by 3 bases, the J end by 4 bases, with 9 bases between. This CDR3 contains 12 residues. Germline V gene data show CDR1 as GTSNPN and CDR2 as SVGIG (reference sequence). Profiling relied on immunoSEQ multiplex PCR, and the TCRdb table lists in-frame clones only, not all of them. The repertoire holds about 200,000 clones, roughly 90% seen once, with roughly 8.4% in the top ten. The sequence derives from a woman aged 18 to 35 who had recovered from COVID-19. The rearrangement links TRBV30 to TRBJ2-5, with a possible D match to TRBD2 (5 bases). Sample: PBMCs or T cells enriched from blood (not recorded which). The CDR3 DNA reads TGTGCCTGGAGCCGAGGAGGAGAGACCCAGTACTTC. Translation: CAWSRGGETQYF.